The present T cell receptor beta chain was sequenced within a study of identical twins. Broader study findings: The models gave estimates that fell short of the out-of-frame TCR alpha sharing seen in monozygotic twins.

Remarks on this clonotype: Its antigen is not identified.

CDR3 size: 16 residues. The ends were cut back, 4 bases at V and 3 bases at J, with 19 bases in the middle. Germline V gives CDR1 SGHKS, CDR2 YYEKEE (reference sequence). Unique molecular identifiers were present on the cDNA, and a universal primer site came from template switching. Each CDR3 protein gets one entry after TCRdb re-called the 5' RACE reads with MiXCR. The profile shows hundreds of thousands of distinct CDR3 sequences, about a fifth of them singletons. The sample was also linked to a second study, of yellow fever vaccine responses in identical twins.

V is TRBV5-5 and J is TRBJ2-5, with D uncertain. The specimen was CD4+ T cells sorted from blood. This receptor was taken from a woman in her late teens or twenties in good health. The CDR3 reads CASSQFGRSLEETQYF. Here the CDR3 DNA reads TGTGCCAGCAGCCAATTTGGACGAAGTCTCGAAGAGACCCAGTACTTC.